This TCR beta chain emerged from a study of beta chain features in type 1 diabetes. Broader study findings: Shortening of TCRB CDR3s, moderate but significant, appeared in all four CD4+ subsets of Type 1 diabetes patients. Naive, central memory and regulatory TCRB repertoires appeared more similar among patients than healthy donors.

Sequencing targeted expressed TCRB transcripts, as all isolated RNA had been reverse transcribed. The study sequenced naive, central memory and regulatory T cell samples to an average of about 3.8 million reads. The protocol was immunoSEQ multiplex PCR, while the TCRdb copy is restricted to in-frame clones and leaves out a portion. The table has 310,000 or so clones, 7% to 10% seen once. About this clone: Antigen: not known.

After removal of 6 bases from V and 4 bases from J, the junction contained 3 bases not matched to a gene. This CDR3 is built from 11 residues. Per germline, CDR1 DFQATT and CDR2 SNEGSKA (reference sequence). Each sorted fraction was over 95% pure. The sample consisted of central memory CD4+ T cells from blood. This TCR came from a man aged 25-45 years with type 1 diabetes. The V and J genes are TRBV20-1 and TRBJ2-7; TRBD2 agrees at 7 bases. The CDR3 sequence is CSAQRGYEQYF. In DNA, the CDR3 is TGCAGTGCGCAGCGGGGTTACGAGCAGTACTTC.